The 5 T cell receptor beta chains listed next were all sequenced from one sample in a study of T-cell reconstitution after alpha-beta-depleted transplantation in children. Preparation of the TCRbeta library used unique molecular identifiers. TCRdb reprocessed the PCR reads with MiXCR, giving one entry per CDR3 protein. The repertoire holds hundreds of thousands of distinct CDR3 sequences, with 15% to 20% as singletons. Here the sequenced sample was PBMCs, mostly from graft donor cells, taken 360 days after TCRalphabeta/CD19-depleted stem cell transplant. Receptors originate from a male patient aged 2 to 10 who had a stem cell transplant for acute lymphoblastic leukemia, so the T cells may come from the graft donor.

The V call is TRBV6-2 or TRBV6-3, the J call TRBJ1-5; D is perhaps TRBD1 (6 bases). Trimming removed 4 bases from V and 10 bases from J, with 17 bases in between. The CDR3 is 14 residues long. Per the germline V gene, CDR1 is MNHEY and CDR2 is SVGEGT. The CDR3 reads CASSLGSLGTPQHF. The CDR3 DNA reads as TGTGCCAGCAGTTTAGGTAGTTTGGGGACACCCCAGCATTTT.

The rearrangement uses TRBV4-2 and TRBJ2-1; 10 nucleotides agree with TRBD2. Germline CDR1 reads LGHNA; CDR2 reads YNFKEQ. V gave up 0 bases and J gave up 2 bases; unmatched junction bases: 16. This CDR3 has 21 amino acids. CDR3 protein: CASSQDDVRLAGVAAYNEQFF. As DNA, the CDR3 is TGTGCCAGCAGCCAAGATGACGTAAGGCTAGCGGGAGTTGCCGCCTACAATGAGCAGTTCTTC.

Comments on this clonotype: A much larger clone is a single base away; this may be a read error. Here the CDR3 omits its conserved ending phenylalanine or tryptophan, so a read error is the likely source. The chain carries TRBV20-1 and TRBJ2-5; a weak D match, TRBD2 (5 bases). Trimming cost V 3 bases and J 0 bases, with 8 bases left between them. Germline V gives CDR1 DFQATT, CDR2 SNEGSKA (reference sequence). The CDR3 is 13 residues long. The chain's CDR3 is CSASRGYQETQYY. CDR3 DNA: TGCAGTGCTAGTCGAGGGTACCAAGAGACCCAGTACTAC.

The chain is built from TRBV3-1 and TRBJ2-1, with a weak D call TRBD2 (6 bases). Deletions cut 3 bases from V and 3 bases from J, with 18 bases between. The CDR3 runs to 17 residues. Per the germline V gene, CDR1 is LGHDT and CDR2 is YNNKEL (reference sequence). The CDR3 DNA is TGTGCCAGCAGCCAGGGCCTGGAGGGAGCTCGCTACAATGAGCAGTTCTTC. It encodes CASSQGLEGARYNEQFF.

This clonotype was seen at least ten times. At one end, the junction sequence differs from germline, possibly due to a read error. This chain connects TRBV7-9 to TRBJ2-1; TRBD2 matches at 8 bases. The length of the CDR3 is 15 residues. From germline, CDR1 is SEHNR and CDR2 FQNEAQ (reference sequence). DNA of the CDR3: TGTGCCAGCACCTTAAGCGGGAGCTCCTACAATGAGCAGTTCTTC. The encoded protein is CASTLSGSSYNEQFF.